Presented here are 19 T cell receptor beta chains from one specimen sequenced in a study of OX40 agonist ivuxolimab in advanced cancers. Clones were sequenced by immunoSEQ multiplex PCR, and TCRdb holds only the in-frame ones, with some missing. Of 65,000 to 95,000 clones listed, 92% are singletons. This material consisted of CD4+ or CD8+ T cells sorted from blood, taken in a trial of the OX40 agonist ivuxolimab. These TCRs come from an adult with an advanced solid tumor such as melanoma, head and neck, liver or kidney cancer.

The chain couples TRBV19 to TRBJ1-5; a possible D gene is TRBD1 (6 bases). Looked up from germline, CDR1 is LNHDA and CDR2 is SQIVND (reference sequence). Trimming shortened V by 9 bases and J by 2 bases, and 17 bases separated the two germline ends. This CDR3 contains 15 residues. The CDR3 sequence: CASGAQGGGNQPQHF. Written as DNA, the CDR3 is TGTGCCAGCGGCGCACAGGGCGGAGGCAATCAGCCCCAGCATTTT. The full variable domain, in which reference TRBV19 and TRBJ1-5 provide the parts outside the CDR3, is DGGITQSPKYLFRKEGQNVTLSCEQNLNHDAMYWYRQDPGQGLRLIYYSQIVNDFQKGDIAEGYSVSREKKESFPLTVTSAQKNPTAFYLCASGAQGGGNQPQHFGDGTRLSIL.

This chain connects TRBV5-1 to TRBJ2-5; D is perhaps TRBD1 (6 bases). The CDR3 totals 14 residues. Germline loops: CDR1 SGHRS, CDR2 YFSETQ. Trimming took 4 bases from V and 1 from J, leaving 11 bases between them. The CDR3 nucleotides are TGCGCCAGCAGCCTCGGACAGCCCCAAGAGACCCAGTACTTC. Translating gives CASSLGQPQETQYF.

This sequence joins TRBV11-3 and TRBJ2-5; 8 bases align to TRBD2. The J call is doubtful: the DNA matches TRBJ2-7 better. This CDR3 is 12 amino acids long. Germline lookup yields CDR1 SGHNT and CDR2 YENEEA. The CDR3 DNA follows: TGTGCCAGCAGCTCAAGCGGGGGCGAGCAGTACTTC. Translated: CASSSSGGEQYF.

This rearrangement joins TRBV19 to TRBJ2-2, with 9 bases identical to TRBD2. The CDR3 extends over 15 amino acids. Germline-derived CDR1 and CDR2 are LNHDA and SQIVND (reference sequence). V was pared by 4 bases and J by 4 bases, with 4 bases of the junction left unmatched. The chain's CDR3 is CASSSGRAFTGELFF. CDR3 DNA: TGTGCCAGTAGTAGCGGGAGGGCGTTCACCGGGGAGCTGTTTTTT.

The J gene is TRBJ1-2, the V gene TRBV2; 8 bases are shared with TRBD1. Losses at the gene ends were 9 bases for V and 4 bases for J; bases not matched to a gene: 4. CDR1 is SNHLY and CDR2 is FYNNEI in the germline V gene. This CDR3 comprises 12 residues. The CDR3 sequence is CARKTGGYGYTF. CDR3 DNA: TGTGCCAGGAAAACAGGGGGCTATGGCTACACCTTC. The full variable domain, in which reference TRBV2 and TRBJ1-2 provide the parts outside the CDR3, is EPEVTQTPSHQVTQMGQEVILRCVPISNHLYFYWYRQILGQKVEFLVSFYNNEISEKSEIFDDQFSVERPDGSNFTLKIRSTKLEDSAMYFCARKTGGYGYTFGSGTRLTVV.

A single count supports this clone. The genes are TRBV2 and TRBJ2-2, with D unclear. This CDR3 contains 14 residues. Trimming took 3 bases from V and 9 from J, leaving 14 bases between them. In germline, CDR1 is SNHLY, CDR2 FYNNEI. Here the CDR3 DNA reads TGTGCCAGCAGTGATTCAAGTGCGCTTCGGGAGCTGTTTTTT. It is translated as CASSDSSALRELFF.

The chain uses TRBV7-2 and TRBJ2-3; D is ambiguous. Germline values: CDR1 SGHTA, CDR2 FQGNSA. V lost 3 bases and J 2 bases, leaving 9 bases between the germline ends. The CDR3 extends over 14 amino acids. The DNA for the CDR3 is TGTGCCAGCAGCTTGTCGAGCGTCACAGATACGCAGTATTTT. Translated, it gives CASSLSSVTDTQYF.

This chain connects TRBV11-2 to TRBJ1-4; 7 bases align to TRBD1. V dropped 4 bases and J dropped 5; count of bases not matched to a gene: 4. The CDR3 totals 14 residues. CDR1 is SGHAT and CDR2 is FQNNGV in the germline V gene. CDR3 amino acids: CASSWGQKNEKLFF. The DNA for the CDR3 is TGTGCCAGCAGCTGGGGACAGAAAAATGAAAAACTGTTTTTT.

The chain's CDR3 is CASSPGGPYGYTF. In DNA, the CDR3 is TGTGCCAGCAGCCCGGGTGGCCCCTATGGCTACACCTTC. This sequence joins TRBV6-6 and TRBJ1-2; D uncertain. V dropped 6 bases and J dropped 4 bases, with 12 bases sitting between them. This CDR3 is built from 13 residues. CDR1 is MNHNY, CDR2 SVGAGI, per germline (reference sequence).

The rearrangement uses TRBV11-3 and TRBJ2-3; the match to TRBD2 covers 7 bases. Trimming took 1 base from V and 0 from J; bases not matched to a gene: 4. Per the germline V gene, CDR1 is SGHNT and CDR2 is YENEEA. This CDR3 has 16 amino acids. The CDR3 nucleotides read TGTGCCAGCAGCTTAGGGCGTAGCGGGAGCACAGATACGCAGTATTTT. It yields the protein CASSLGRSGSTDTQYF.

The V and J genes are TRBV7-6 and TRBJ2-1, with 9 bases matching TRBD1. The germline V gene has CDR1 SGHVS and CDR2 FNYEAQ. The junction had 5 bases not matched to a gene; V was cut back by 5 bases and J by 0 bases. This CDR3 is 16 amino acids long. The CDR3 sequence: CASSRDRATSYNEQFF. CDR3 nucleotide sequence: TGTGCCAGCAGCCGGGACAGGGCCACCTCCTACAATGAGCAGTTCTTC.

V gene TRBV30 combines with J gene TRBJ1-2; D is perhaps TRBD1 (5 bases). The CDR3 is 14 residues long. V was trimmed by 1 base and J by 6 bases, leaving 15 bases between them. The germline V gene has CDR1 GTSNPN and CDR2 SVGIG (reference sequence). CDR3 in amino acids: CAWSGMRGGHGYTF. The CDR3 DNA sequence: TGTGCCTGGAGTGGGATGAGGGGTGGGCATGGCTACACCTTC.

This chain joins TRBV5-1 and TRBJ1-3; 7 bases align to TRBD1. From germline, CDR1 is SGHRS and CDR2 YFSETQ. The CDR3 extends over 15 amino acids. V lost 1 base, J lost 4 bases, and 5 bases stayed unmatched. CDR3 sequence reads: CASSLSGTEGNTIYF. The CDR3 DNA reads TGCGCCAGCAGCTTGTCCGGGACAGAGGGAAACACCATATATTTT.

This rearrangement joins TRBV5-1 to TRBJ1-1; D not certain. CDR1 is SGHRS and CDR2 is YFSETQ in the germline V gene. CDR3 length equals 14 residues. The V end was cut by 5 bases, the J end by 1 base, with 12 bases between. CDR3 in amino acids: CASSTLRGNTEAFF. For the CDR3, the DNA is TGCGCCAGCAGTACGTTGCGCGGGAACACTGAAGCTTTCTTT.

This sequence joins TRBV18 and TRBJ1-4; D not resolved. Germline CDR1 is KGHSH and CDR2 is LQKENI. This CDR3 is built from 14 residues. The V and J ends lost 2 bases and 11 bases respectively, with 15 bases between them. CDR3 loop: CASSPDLPGGKLFF. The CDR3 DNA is TGTGCCAGCTCACCAGATTTACCGGGAGGGAAACTGTTTTTT.

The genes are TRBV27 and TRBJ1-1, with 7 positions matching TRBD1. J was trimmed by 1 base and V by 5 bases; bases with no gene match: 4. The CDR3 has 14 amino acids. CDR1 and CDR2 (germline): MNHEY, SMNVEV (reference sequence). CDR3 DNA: TGTGCCAGCAGTCCCGGGACAGCGAACACTGAAGCTTTCTTT. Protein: CASSPGTANTEAFF.

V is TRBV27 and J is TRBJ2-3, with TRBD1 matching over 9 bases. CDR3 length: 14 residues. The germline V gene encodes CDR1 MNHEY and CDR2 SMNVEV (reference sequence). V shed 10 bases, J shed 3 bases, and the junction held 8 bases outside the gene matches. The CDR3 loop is CATRGDRVTDTQYF. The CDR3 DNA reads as TGTGCCACCCGAGGGGACAGGGTTACAGATACGCAGTATTTT.

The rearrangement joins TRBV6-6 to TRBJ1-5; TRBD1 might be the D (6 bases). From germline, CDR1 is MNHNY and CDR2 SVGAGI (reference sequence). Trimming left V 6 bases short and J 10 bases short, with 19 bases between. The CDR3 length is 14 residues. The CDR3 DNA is TGTGCCAGCAGCGGTAACAGGGCACCCGGACCCCAGCATTTT. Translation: CASSGNRAPGPQHF.

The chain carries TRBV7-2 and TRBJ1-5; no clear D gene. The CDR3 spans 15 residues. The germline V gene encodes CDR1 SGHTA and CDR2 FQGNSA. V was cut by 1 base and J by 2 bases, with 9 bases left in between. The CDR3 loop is CASSLDPGRNQPQHF. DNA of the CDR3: TGTGCCAGCAGCTTAGACCCAGGTCGCAATCAGCCCCAGCATTTT.